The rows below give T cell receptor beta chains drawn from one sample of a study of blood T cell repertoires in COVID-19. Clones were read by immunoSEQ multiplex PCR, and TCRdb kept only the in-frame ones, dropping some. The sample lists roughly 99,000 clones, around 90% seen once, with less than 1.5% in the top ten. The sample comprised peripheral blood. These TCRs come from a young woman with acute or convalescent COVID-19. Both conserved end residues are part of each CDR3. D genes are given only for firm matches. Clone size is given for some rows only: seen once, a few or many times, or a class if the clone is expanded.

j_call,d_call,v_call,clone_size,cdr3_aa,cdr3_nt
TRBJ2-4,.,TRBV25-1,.,CASSEQRDIKNIQYF,TGTGCCAGCAGTGAGCAGAGGGACATCAAAAACATTCAGTACTTC
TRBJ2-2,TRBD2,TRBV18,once,CASTTSGNTGELFF,TGTGCCAGCACGACTAGCGGGAACACCGGGGAGCTGTTTTTT
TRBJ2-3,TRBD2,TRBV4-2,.,CASSQEWRGYGTDTQYF,TGTGCCAGCAGCCAAGAGTGGCGGGGGTACGGCACAGATACGCAGTATTTT
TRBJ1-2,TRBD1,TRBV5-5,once,CASSLGDRVEGYTF,TGTGCCAGCAGCTTGGGGGACAGAGTGGAAGGCTACACCTTC
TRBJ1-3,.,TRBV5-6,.,CASSLEPISGNTIYF,TGTGCCAGCAGCTTGGAGCCGATCTCTGGAAACACCATATATTTT
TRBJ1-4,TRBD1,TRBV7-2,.,CASSLAQGTVAEKLFF,TGTGCCAGCAGCTTAGCGCAAGGGACAGTAGCTGAAAAACTGTTTTTT
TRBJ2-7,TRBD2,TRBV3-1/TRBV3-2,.,CASSPLAGMTYEQYF,TGTGCCAGCAGCCCCCTAGCGGGAATGACCTACGAGCAGTACTTC
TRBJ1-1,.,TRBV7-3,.,CASSADKVLEAFF,TGTGCCAGCAGCGCGGACAAGGTGCTAGAAGCTTTCTTT
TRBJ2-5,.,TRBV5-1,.,CASSTGELLETQYF,TGCGCCAGCAGCACAGGAGAGTTACTGGAGACCCAGTACTTC
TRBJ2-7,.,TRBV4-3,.,CASSQARVTHEQYF,TGCGCCAGCAGCCAAGCCAGGGTGACCCACGAGCAGTACTTC
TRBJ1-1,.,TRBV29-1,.,CSVLRMEMNTEAFF,TGCAGCGTTTTAAGGATGGAGATGAACACTGAAGCTTTCTTT
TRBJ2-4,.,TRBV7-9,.,CASSLVTVAKNIQYF,TGTGCCAGCAGCTTGGTAACGGTAGCCAAAAACATTCAGTACTTC
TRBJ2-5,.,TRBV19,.,CASSNHYRGGQETQYF,TGTGCCAGTAGTAACCATTACCGTGGGGGGCAAGAGACCCAGTACTTC
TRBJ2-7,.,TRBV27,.,CASSQYPPGDSYEQYF,TGTGCCAGCAGTCAATACCCCCCCGGGGACTCCTACGAGCAGTACTTC
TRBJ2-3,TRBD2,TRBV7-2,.,CASSLVSGGTDTQYF,TGTGCCAGCAGCTTAGTGAGCGGGGGCACAGATACGCAGTATTTT